The clone carrying this T cell receptor beta chain has ten or more counts. Its antigen is undetermined. The source of the sample is a study of CD8 T cell repertoires and HIV-1 epitope variants. Clones were sequenced by immunoSEQ multiplex PCR, and TCRdb holds only the in-frame ones, with some missing. Seen here are under 100,000 clones, roughly four fifths observed once, and the top ten hold under 30%. Whole-study findings and limits: Beta chains alone show antigen proliferation, not cytokine profile or function.

Germline V gene data show CDR1 as MNHEY and CDR2 as SMNVEV (reference sequence). The CDR3 is made up of 17 amino acids. V dropped 6 bases and J dropped 0; count of bases not matched to a gene: 10. The clonotype comes from a male donor with HIV. Sequencing was performed on uncultured baseline CD8+ T cells from peripheral blood mononuclear cells (PBMCs). The rearrangement uses TRBV27 and TRBJ2-7; 11 nucleotides agree with TRBD2. The CDR3 sequence: CASSPISTSGSSYEQYF. The CDR3 DNA follows: TGTGCCAGCAGCCCCATCTCTACTAGCGGGAGCTCCTACGAGCAGTACTTC.